This TCR beta chain was identified in a study of blood T cell repertoires in COVID-19. Study information: Sites in the United States, Italy and Spain provided acute and convalescent COVID-19 samples. Sample material is recorded as cDNA or gDNA derived from T cells, B-cell-depleted T cells, or PBMCs.

In the original workflow: For nucleated cells, counts were estimated from reference gene primer amplification. Profiling relied on immunoSEQ multiplex PCR, and the TCRdb table lists in-frame clones only, not all of them. V, J and clone size are those of that table, while D and trimming were read from the DNA. The sample lists about 42,000 clones; around 86% were seen once. The CDR3 loop spans 15 amino acids. Trimming cost V 1 base and J 0 bases; bases outside gene matches: 2. CDR1 is LGHNA and CDR2 is YSLEER in the germline V gene. The chain links TRBV4-3 to TRBJ2-7; TRBD1 aligns across 8 bases. The sequence was obtained from a human donor in a cohort sampled during active COVID-19. Sequenced material: peripheral blood. CDR3 region: CASSQGQGNSYEQYF. CDR3 coding DNA: TGCGCCAGCAGCCAAGGACAGGGGAACTCCTACGAGCAGTACTTC.